Detailed here is one T cell receptor (beta chain). What it binds is not known. The length of the CDR3 is 15 residues. Germline V gene sequence: CDR1 LNHDA, CDR2 SQIVND (reference sequence). Trimming took off 0 bases at V and 3 bases at J, with 12 bases between the two ends. TCRdb's copy holds only in-frame clones and misses some; the assay was immunoSEQ multiplex PCR. The data hold fewer than 70,000 clones, with approximately 71% observed a single time. The data originate from a study of cytotoxic CD8 clonotypes in ibrutinib-treated CLL. Study background: Timing of response sample collection was a median about twelve months after treatment start, with a range of 6 to 36. Averaging across samples gave around 260,000 productive templates and approximately 87,000 productive rearrangements.

Broader study findings: Treatment saw public clonotypes, which were uncommon, either contract or stay stable. While tracking circulating CD8+ T-cell counts, baseline clonality exceeded that of age-matched healthy donors.

This specimen was PBMCs, taken after 12 months of ibrutinib treatment. The TCR originated in a human donor with chronic lymphocytic leukemia. The chain joins TRBV19 to TRBJ2-7; D is ambiguous. As DNA, the CDR3 is TGTGCCAGTAGTATAGATTTAGCACCGGGCTACGAGCAGTACTTC. This codes for CASSIDLAPGYEQYF.